The 15 T cell receptor beta chains presented below share a single source sample, sequenced in a study of HIV-infected patients and healthy controls. No cell fractionation was done, so the repertoire covers all unsorted peripheral blood T cells. Reverse transcription used about 500 ng RNA and constant-region primers for alpha and beta. Separate chain-specific third strand synthesis with multiplexing indices produced the alpha and beta libraries. TCRdb recomputed calls from the 5' RACE reads with MiXCR, one row per CDR3 protein. The table records approximately 11,000 distinct CDR3 sequences, about 5.1% of them present only once. The sample was blood. The receptor set was obtained from an adult in good health.

In its sample, this clonotype is medium-sized. The chain carries TRBV19 and TRBJ1-5, with D unresolved. This CDR3 has 13 amino acids. CDR1 and CDR2 from the germline V gene are LNHDA and SQIVND (reference sequence). V was cut by 4 bases and J by 9 bases, with 13 bases left in between. CDR3 DNA: TGTGCCAGTAGTAGGGCAGCCGCTTGGCCCCAGCATTTT. This translates into CASSRAAAWPQHF.

This clonotype qualifies as medium-sized. This chain uses TRBV11-2 with TRBJ2-6; D might be TRBD1 (5 bases). The CDR3 sequence is 17 residues long. CDR1 and CDR2 from the germline V gene are SGHAT and FQNNGV. V lost 5 bases to trimming and J lost 2 bases, with 16 bases between them. CDR3 in amino acids: CASSPNQQVTGANVLTF. For the CDR3, the DNA is TGTGCCAGCAGCCCAAATCAACAGGTCACTGGGGCCAACGTCCTGACTTTC.

This clonotype is termed medium-sized. This rearrangement joins TRBV20-1 to TRBJ2-4; D tentatively reads TRBD1 or TRBD2 (5 bases each). The V gene lost 6 bases and the J gene lost 2 bases, with 20 bases spanning the gap. Germline V gives CDR1 DFQATT, CDR2 SNEGSKA (reference sequence). This CDR3 spans 16 amino acids. The CDR3 DNA follows: TGCAGTGCGGCAGTTCCCAAGGGGACGACCAAAAACATTCAGTACTTC. It codes for CSAAVPKGTTKNIQYF.

The table lists this clonotype with many counts. The genes are TRBV19 and TRBJ2-3, with 12 bases aligning to TRBD2. This CDR3 region has 15 residues. The junction had 6 bases not matched to a gene; V was cut back by 7 bases and J by 4 bases. Germline-derived CDR1 and CDR2 are LNHDA and SQIVND (reference sequence). CDR3 nucleotides: TGTGCCAGTAACCCACTAGCGGGGGGCGCAGATACGCAGTATTTT. This codes for CASNPLAGGADTQYF.

At least ten counts were recorded for this clonotype. The chain is built from TRBV7-6 and TRBJ2-1; TRBD2 matches at 8 bases. CDR3 length: 15 amino acids. V dropped 5 bases and J dropped 6; count of bases not matched to a gene: 9. Looked up from germline, CDR1 is SGHVS and CDR2 is FNYEAQ. The CDR3 DNA reads TGTGCCAGCAGCCCCGGGGGGGGGCCCCTCAATGAGCAGTTCTTC. Translated: CASSPGGGPLNEQFF. The full variable domain, its missing parts supplied by reference TRBV7-6 and TRBJ2-1, is GAGVSQSPRYKVTKRGQDVALRCDPISGHVSLYWYRQALGQGPEFLTYFNYEAQQDKSGLPNDRFSAERPEGSISTLTIQRTEQRDSAMYRCASSPGGGPLNEQFFGPGTRLTVL.

CDR3 loop: CASSQERRGRQFF. CDR3 coding DNA: TGTGCCAGCAGCCAAGAGCGACGGGGGCGACAGTTCTTC. The V call is TRBV14, the J call TRBJ2-1; the D call may be TRBD1 or TRBD2 (6 bases each). This CDR3 comprises 13 residues. CDR1 and CDR2 (germline): SGHDN, FVKESK. V was pared by 0 bases and J by 13 bases, with 13 bases between.

The V call is TRBV19, the J call TRBJ2-1, with D uncertain. Germline V CDR1 and CDR2: LNHDA, SQIVND (reference sequence). This CDR3 is built from 14 residues. Trimming left V 3 bases short and J 9 bases short, with 15 bases between. The CDR3 loop reads CASSMGMAFGEQFF. The DNA of the CDR3 is TGTGCCAGTAGTATGGGTATGGCTTTTGGTGAGCAGTTCTTC.

This clonotype showed up many times. This chain uses TRBV14 with TRBJ1-2; D is unresolved. Germline V lookup: CDR1 SGHDN, CDR2 FVKESK. Deletions cut 0 bases from V and 7 bases from J, with 15 bases between. This CDR3 is 15 amino acids long. The CDR3 DNA follows: TGTGCCAGCAGCCAAGATCCTCCCAGTCTCAGTGGCTACACCTTC. Its translation: CASSQDPPSLSGYTF.

At least ten counts were recorded for this clonotype. The V and J genes are TRBV20-1 and TRBJ2-1, with D maybe TRBD2 (7 bases). With 7 bases removed from V and 6 bases from J, the gap between germline ends came to 22 bases. Germline CDR1 is DFQATT and CDR2 is SNEGSKA (reference sequence). The CDR3 runs 15 residues. The DNA of the CDR3 is TGCAGTGTTAGGGATCTAGGGGGGGCCCCCAATGAGCAGTTCTTC. Translation gives CSVRDLGGAPNEQFF.

This clonotype qualifies as medium-sized. The chain is built from TRBV20-1 and TRBJ2-3, with 8 bases lining up with TRBD2. V was clipped by 6 bases and J by 8 bases; unmatched bases: 10. Germline CDR1 and CDR2: DFQATT and SNEGSKA (reference sequence). The CDR3 runs 13 residues. The CDR3 reads CSAPAPGGATQYF. CDR3 bases: TGCAGTGCCCCTGCCCCCGGGGGGGCTACGCAGTATTTT.

Many counts were recorded for this clonotype. The genes are TRBV2 and TRBJ2-7; TRBD1 matches at 8 bases. V was clipped by 5 bases and J by 0 bases; unmatched bases: 3. The CDR3 extends over 14 amino acids. Germline V lookup: CDR1 SNHLY, CDR2 FYNNEI. CDR3 DNA sequence: TGTGCCAGCAGTAAAGGACAGGGCTCCTACGAGCAGTACTTC. Translating gives CASSKGQGSYEQYF.

By sample fraction, this clonotype is medium-sized. The chain recombines TRBV20-1 with TRBJ1-4; TRBD1 might be the D (6 bases). The CDR3 consists of 13 residues. With 1 base removed from V and 5 bases from J, the gap between germline ends came to 8 bases. CDR1 is DFQATT, CDR2 SNEGSKA, per germline (reference sequence). This CDR3 reads CSARARGNEKLFF. The CDR3 DNA sequence: TGCAGTGCTAGAGCCAGGGGAAATGAAAAACTGTTTTTT.

This clonotype rates as medium-sized (0.01 to 0.1%). CDR3 in DNA: TGCGCCAGCAGCCAAACCTATCAGGGGCGCGGGAATCAGCCCCAGCATTTT. Translated, it gives CASSQTYQGRGNQPQHF. The V call is TRBV4-1, the J call TRBJ1-5, with D maybe TRBD1 (6 bases). The germline V gene encodes CDR1 MGHRA and CDR2 YSYEKL. This CDR3 region has 17 residues. Trimming left V 2 bases short and J 4 bases short, with 18 bases between.

This clonotype is medium-sized (0.01 to 0.1%) by share. V and J are TRBV5-1 and TRBJ2-3, with 13 bases lining up with TRBD2. Trimming took 2 bases from V and 5 from J; bases not matched to a gene: 8. The germline CDR1 and CDR2 sequences are SGHRS and YFSETQ. This CDR3 has 17 amino acids. The CDR3 loop is CASSFELAGGRGDTQYF. In DNA form, the CDR3 reads TGCGCCAGCAGCTTTGAACTAGCGGGGGGGCGTGGAGATACGCAGTATTTT.

This clonotype was detected many times. The chain joins TRBV4-2 to TRBJ2-6; TRBD1 might be the D (6 bases). Trimming removed 2 bases from V and 0 bases from J, with 14 bases in between. The germline gives CDR1 LGHNA, CDR2 YNFKEQ. This CDR3 has 18 amino acids. Written as DNA, the CDR3 is TGTGCCAGCAGCCAACCCGGACAGCTTCGCTCTGGGGCCAACGTCCTGACTTTC. Encoded protein: CASSQPGQLRSGANVLTF.